The following is a TCR beta chain sequence with its context. No antigen is known for it. This sample was included in a study of early T cells in non-severe SARS-CoV-2 infection. For the study at large: The sequenced material was bulk RNA from unsorted whole blood, and its chains were unpaired.

Molecules of cDNA were individually given unique molecular identifiers that were attached to them. Via MiXCR, TCRdb re-called the 5' RACE reads, giving one row per CDR3 protein. The repertoire includes approximately 71,000 distinct CDR3 sequences, approximately 12% of them detected once, and 3.5% to 5.5% sits in the top ten. Germline assignment: CDR1 SGHTA and CDR2 FQGNSA. The CDR3 runs 17 residues. V lost 2 bases, J lost 1 base, and 17 bases lay in between. Study conclusions and caveats: Anti-spike CD8 specificities were favored by VDJdb matching, whose results missed private and CD4 specificities.

The source is an adult who was a healthcare worker with PCR-confirmed SARS-CoV-2 infection or an uninfected control (not recorded which). The specimen was whole blood. V usage is TRBV7-2 and J usage is TRBJ1-1; no definite D call. Here the CDR3 reads CASSLRSGAYPNTEAFF. CDR3 DNA: TGTGCCAGCAGCTTAAGATCAGGAGCTTACCCGAACACTGAAGCTTTCTTT.